Each of the 11 T cell receptor beta chains below was sequenced from the same sample in a study of blood T cell repertoires in COVID-19. TCRdb keeps only in-frame clones here, not all; method: immunoSEQ multiplex PCR. The sample carries 110,000 to 150,000 clones, approximately 86% recorded once. Input material: peripheral blood. The source of these receptors is a human donor in a cohort sampled during active COVID-19.

V and J are TRBV30 and TRBJ1-6; perhaps TRBD1 as D (5 bases). Germline-derived CDR1 and CDR2 are GTSNPN and SVGIG (reference sequence). The V gene lost 5 bases and the J gene lost 10 bases, with 12 bases spanning the gap. The CDR3 consists of 12 residues. CDR3 sequence: CAWGQFGSPLHF. In DNA, the CDR3 is TGTGCCTGGGGACAATTCGGGTCACCCCTCCACTTT.

This sequence joins TRBV28 and TRBJ2-3, with D perhaps matching TRBD1 (6 bases). The CDR3 totals 16 residues. Trimming took off 1 base at V and 0 bases at J, with 11 bases between the two ends. Germline CDR1 reads MDHEN; CDR2 reads SYDVKM. The CDR3 sequence: CASSLYTGFSTDTQYF. The DNA for the CDR3 is TGTGCCAGCAGTTTATACACAGGGTTTAGCACAGATACGCAGTATTTT.

The rearrangement links TRBV1 to TRBJ2-7; TRBD2 is the table's D call and was not checked against the DNA. TRBV1 counts as a pseudogene. This CDR3 is 10 amino acids long. CDR3 in amino acids: CTLVRDEQYF. DNA for the CDR3: TGCACCCTGGTACGGGACGAGCAGTACTTC.

This clone has just a few counts. The gene calls are TRBV10-3 and TRBJ1-6; D is undetermined. There are 12 residues in the CDR3. Trimming removed 4 bases at V and 6 bases at J, with 4 bases between. Germline lookup yields CDR1 ENHRY and CDR2 SYGVKD. The CDR3 nucleotides read TGTGCCATCAGTGCGGGTAATTCACCCCTCCACTTT. It encodes CAISAGNSPLHF.

The chain recombines TRBV7-9 with TRBJ2-3, with 7 bases lining up with TRBD2. CDR3 length: 15 residues. Germline CDR1 SEHNR, CDR2 FQNEAQ (reference sequence). V gave up 3 bases and J gave up 4 bases; unmatched junction bases: 7. The CDR3: CASSFEAGWADTQYF. In DNA form, the CDR3 reads TGTGCCAGCAGCTTTGAAGCGGGATGGGCAGATACGCAGTATTTT.

The chain couples TRBV27 to TRBJ2-7; possible D gene TRBD2, 6 bases. CDR1 MNHEY and CDR2 SMNVEV come from the germline V gene (reference sequence). The CDR3 has 12 amino acids. V was shortened by 6 bases and J by 3 bases, with 9 bases between the two germline ends. CDR3 DNA: TGTGCCAGCAGGGGACTCAGCTACGAGCAGTACTTC. This codes for CASRGLSYEQYF.

This clone was counted a few times. The J gene is TRBJ2-5, the V gene TRBV27, with a weak D call TRBD1 (5 bases). CDR1 MNHEY and CDR2 SMNVEV come from the germline V gene (reference sequence). The CDR3 is made up of 16 amino acids. V was clipped by 6 bases and J by 5 bases, with 22 bases between them. CDR3 loop: CASSPTNRIRLETQYF. In DNA form, the CDR3 reads TGTGCCAGCAGCCCAACCAACAGGATCCGACTTGAGACCCAGTACTTC.

The CDR3 DNA sequence: TGTGCCAGCAGTGAGTGGGCCTTAAGACAGGGGATCGGCAATGAGCAGTTCTTC. Its translation is CASSEWALRQGIGNEQFF. The chain carries TRBV2 and TRBJ2-1, with 8 bases that match TRBD1. The V and J ends lost 3 bases and 6 bases, in that order; junction bases with no gene match: 16. Germline-derived CDR1 and CDR2 are SNHLY and FYNNEI. The CDR3 consists of 18 residues. Full variable domain (rest looked up from reference TRBV2 and TRBJ2-1): EPEVTQTPSHQVTQMGQEVILRCVPISNHLYFYWYRQILGQKVEFLVSFYNNEISEKSEIFDDQFSVERPDGSNFTLKIRSTKLEDSAMYFCASSEWALRQGIGNEQFFGPGTRLTVL.

The chain links TRBV24-1 to TRBJ2-2; no clear D. The CDR3 is 12 residues long. Trimming removed 5 bases at V and 8 bases at J, with 8 bases between. From germline, CDR1 is KGHDR and CDR2 SFDVKD. The CDR3 DNA follows: TGTGCCACCAGTGTCGAGATGGGGGAGCTGTTTTTT. Its protein is CATSVEMGELFF.

The V call is TRBV21-1, the J call TRBJ1-1; the table's D call TRBD1 went unverified against the DNA. TRBV21-1 corresponds to a pseudogene. This CDR3 spans 20 amino acids. In DNA, the CDR3 is TGTGCCCGGGACCTTAGGGGGCCCGATTGGACCTCCCTCGTGAACACTGAAGCTTTCTTT. It encodes CARDLRGPDWTSLVNTEAFF.

J is TRBJ1-1 and V is TRBV29-1, with D perhaps matching TRBD1 (5 bases). With 3 bases removed from V and 4 bases from J, the gap between germline ends came to 9 bases. Looked up from germline, CDR1 is SQVTM and CDR2 is ANQGSEA. CDR3 length: 12 amino acids. CDR3 sequence reads: CSVDRVGTEAFF. In nucleotides, the CDR3 is TGCAGCGTTGACAGGGTTGGCACTGAAGCTTTCTTT. Full variable domain (outside the CDR3, taken from reference TRBV29-1 and TRBJ1-1): SAVISQKPSRDICQRGTSLTIQCQVDSQVTMMFWYRQQPGQSLTLIATANQGSEATYESGFVIDKFPISRPNLTFSTLTVSNMSPEDSSIYLCSVDRVGTEAFFGQGTRLTVV.